A single T cell receptor (beta chain) is shown here with its context. This specimen comes from a study of blood T cell dynamics during melanoma immunotherapy. On the study more broadly: Standard first-line treatment here was pembrolizumab or nivolumab plus ipilimumab in metastatic melanoma.

This CDR3 has 15 amino acids. Assay used: immunoSEQ multiplex PCR; TCRdb lists only in-frame clones, some missing. The table has 15,000 to 20,000 clones, roughly nine tenths seen once. Stated time point: pre-treatment baseline. The source was blood, collected from a patient treated with checkpoint blockade. The TCR originated in a human donor with melanoma. The chain carries TRBV21-1 and TRBJ1-5. TRBV21-1 is deemed a pseudogene. This CDR3 reads CASSSCRTGNQPQHF. The CDR3 DNA reads TGTGCCAGCAGCTCCTGCAGGACGGGCAATCAGCCCCAGCATTTT.